Listed here are 21 T cell receptor beta chains from one sample, sequenced in a study of response to subunit inactivated influenza vaccine. TCRdb recomputed calls from the RT-PCR reads with MiXCR, one row per CDR3 protein. Counted here are under 800,000 distinct CDR3 sequences, around 13% occurring once; the ten biggest clones make up 6.5% to 8.5%. This specimen was PBMCs from blood, taken around 15 days before vaccination. The receptors come from a man over 45 who received an inactivated influenza vaccine.

This clonotype was detected only a few times. The chain is built from TRBV20-1 and TRBJ2-1, with 12 bases matching TRBD2. J lost 7 bases, V lost 6 bases, and 10 bases had no gene match. The CDR3 runs to 15 residues. Germline CDR1 and CDR2: DFQATT and SNEGSKA (reference sequence). This CDR3 reads CSADDGLAGSNEQFF. CDR3 bases: TGCAGTGCGGACGACGGACTAGCGGGAAGTAATGAGCAGTTCTTC.

The genes are TRBV7-8 and TRBJ2-7, with 8 bases lining up with TRBD1. Trimming cost V 6 bases and J 2 bases; bases outside gene matches: 6. Germline CDR1 and CDR2: SGHVS and FQNEAQ. The CDR3 totals 14 residues. For the CDR3, the DNA is TGTGCCAGCAGTCACAGGGGGTACACCTACGAGCAGTACTTC. It codes for CASSHRGYTYEQYF.

This clonotype came up a few times. The CDR3 reads CASSHPSGGAYEQFF. DNA for the CDR3: TGTGCCAGCAGCCACCCTAGCGGGGGGGCCTATGAGCAGTTCTTC. V and J are TRBV3-1 and TRBJ2-1; 12 nucleotides match TRBD2. Germline trimming cut 3 bases from V and 8 bases from J; bases unmatched to any gene: 5. This CDR3 contains 15 residues. Per germline, CDR1 LGHDT and CDR2 YNNKEL (reference sequence).

The V and J genes are TRBV5-1 and TRBJ2-7; perhaps TRBD1 as D (5 bases). The CDR3 consists of 16 residues. Trimming stripped 0 bases from V and 6 bases from J, with 19 bases between. The germline V gene encodes CDR1 SGHRS and CDR2 YFSETQ. CDR3 loop: CASSLGAGSNYGEQYF. CDR3 sequence (DNA): TGCGCCAGCAGCTTGGGGGCAGGGTCGAACTACGGCGAGCAGTACTTC.

This clonotype turned up a few times. This sequence joins TRBV20-1 and TRBJ1-4, with 7 nucleotides matching TRBD1. This CDR3 has 14 residues. V trimming: 5 bases; J trimming: 5 bases; junction bases outside the gene matches: 8. Germline V gene lookup returns CDR1 DFQATT and CDR2 SNEGSKA (reference sequence). The CDR3 DNA is TGCAGTGCTCGACCGGGACAGACGAATGAAAAACTGTTTTTT. It is translated as CSARPGQTNEKLFF.

The V call is TRBV5-6, the J call TRBJ2-3; D gene uncertain. Germline CDR1 and CDR2: SGHDT and YYEEEE. The CDR3 is made up of 14 amino acids. The ends were cut back, 0 bases at V and 10 bases at J, with 15 bases in the middle. The CDR3 here is CASSLGRPYGAQYF. DNA of the CDR3: TGTGCCAGCAGCTTGGGGAGACCATATGGTGCGCAGTATTTT. The variable domain in full, with the rest retrieved from reference TRBV5-6 and TRBJ2-3, is DAGVTQSPTHLIKTRGQQVTLRCSPKSGHDTVSWYQQALGQGPQFIFQYYEEEERQRGNFPDRFSGHQFPNYSSELNVNALLLGDSALYLCASSLGRPYGAQYFGPGTRLTVL.

Many counts were recorded for this clonotype. The chain uses TRBV20-1 and TRBJ2-3, with D possibly being TRBD1 or TRBD2 (5 bases each). The CDR3 sequence is 13 residues long. V lost 5 bases to trimming and J lost 6 bases, with 15 bases between them. The germline V gene encodes CDR1 DFQATT and CDR2 SNEGSKA (reference sequence). The CDR3 loop is CSAGRGQTDTQYF. CDR3 sequence (DNA): TGCAGTGCTGGACGGGGCCAAACGGATACGCAGTATTTT.

This chain joins TRBV7-8 and TRBJ2-7, with 10 bases matching TRBD1. The CDR3 loop spans 16 amino acids. From germline, CDR1 is SGHVS and CDR2 FQNEAQ. Trimming at V came to 2 bases and at J to 4 bases, leaving 8 bases not matched to a gene. CDR3: CASSLKSDRGPYEQYF. CDR3 bases: TGTGCCAGCAGCTTAAAAAGCGACAGGGGGCCTTACGAGCAGTACTTC.

In this sample, this clonotype turned up a few times. The rearrangement joins TRBV27 to TRBJ2-7; 7 bases are a match to TRBD2. V trimming: 5 bases; J trimming: 5 bases; junction bases outside the gene matches: 15. The CDR3 totals 16 residues. Germline CDR1 is MNHEY and CDR2 is SMNVEV (reference sequence). CDR3 protein: CASSPAGASLVHEQYF. Here the CDR3 DNA reads TGTGCCAGCAGTCCGGCGGGAGCTAGTTTGGTCCACGAGCAGTACTTC.

Ten or more counts support this clonotype. This chain links TRBV7-9 with TRBJ2-7; D is perhaps TRBD1 (5 bases). The germline V gene has CDR1 SEHNR and CDR2 FQNEAQ (reference sequence). This CDR3 contains 14 residues. Trimming pared 8 bases from V and 5 bases from J, leaving 19 bases between. CDR3 coding DNA: TGTGCCAGCGGAACACCTTGGGGCGGTAACGAGCAGTACTTC. Protein: CASGTPWGGNEQYF.

This clonotype has a handful of counts. V is TRBV4-2 and J is TRBJ2-2; D possibly corresponds to TRBD2 (6 bases). CDR1 is LGHNA and CDR2 is YNFKEQ in the germline V gene. There are 16 residues in the CDR3. The ends were cut back, 4 bases at V and 0 bases at J, with 12 bases in the middle. This CDR3 reads CASSPDGGPNTGELFF. Written as DNA, the CDR3 is TGTGCCAGCAGCCCAGACGGGGGACCGAACACCGGGGAGCTGTTTTTT.

This clonotype has just a few counts. This chain uses TRBV10-1 with TRBJ2-2; D is undetermined. The V end was cut by 5 bases, the J end by 1 base, with 8 bases between. The CDR3 runs 14 residues. The germline gives CDR1 WNHNN, CDR2 SYGVQD (reference sequence). This CDR3 is CASSKIVNTGELFF. As DNA, the CDR3 is TGCGCCAGCAGTAAAATAGTGAACACCGGGGAGCTGTTTTTT.

This clonotype was detected a few times. The J gene is TRBJ2-7, the V gene TRBV7-2; 10 nucleotides match TRBD2. Germline CDR1 and CDR2: SGHTA and FQGNSA. CDR3 length equals 15 residues. V shed 4 bases and J 4 bases; nucleotides not matched to a gene: 7. The CDR3 is CASSSYSGGAYEQYF. As DNA, the CDR3 is TGTGCCAGCAGCTCTTACAGCGGGGGGGCTTACGAGCAGTACTTC.

The chain has TRBV28 and TRBJ2-1, with TRBD1 as a possible D gene (5 bases). Germline values: CDR1 MDHEN, CDR2 SYDVKM. The CDR3 covers 15 residues. V was pared by 5 bases and J by 0 bases, with 11 bases between. The CDR3 sequence is CASSPDSVSYNEQFF. CDR3 in DNA: TGTGCCAGCAGTCCAGACAGCGTCTCCTACAATGAGCAGTTCTTC.

This clonotype was counted between two and nine times. V gene TRBV12-3 or TRBV12-4 combines with J gene TRBJ1-2, with D possibly TRBD1 on 6 matching bases. This CDR3 is 14 amino acids long. Trimming stripped 5 bases from V and 4 bases from J, with 14 bases between. In nucleotides, the CDR3 is TGTGCCAGCAGTCCGGACAGAACCATCTATGGCTACACCTTC. This codes for CASSPDRTIYGYTF.

This clonotype showed up just a few times. The chain carries TRBV28 and TRBJ2-7; D gene unclear. Per germline, CDR1 MDHEN and CDR2 SYDVKM. The CDR3 length is 14 residues. V lost 6 bases to trimming and J lost 2 bases, with 14 bases between them. CDR3 sequence (DNA): TGTGCCAGCAGCCTCACTTACGGCGCCTACGAGCAGTACTTC. This gives the protein CASSLTYGAYEQYF.

This clonotype has a handful of counts. The J gene is TRBJ1-1, the V gene TRBV20-1, with D perhaps matching TRBD1 (5 bases). Looked up from germline, CDR1 is DFQATT and CDR2 is SNEGSKA (reference sequence). The CDR3 is 14 residues long. Trimming took off 2 bases at V and 4 bases at J, with 14 bases between the two ends. The CDR3 reads CSARIGGSGTEAFF. CDR3 coding DNA: TGCAGTGCTAGAATTGGGGGGAGTGGCACTGAAGCTTTCTTT.

In the case of this clonotype: Mismatch with germline at one junction end may stem from a read error. The V call is TRBV6-2 or TRBV6-3, the J call TRBJ1-1; D not resolved. CDR1 and CDR2 (germline): MNHEY, SVGEGT. CDR3 length: 13 amino acids. The DNA of the CDR3 is TGTGCCAGCAATGCCTTGGTGAACATTGAAGCTTTCTTT. Encoded protein: CASNALVNIEAFF.

The gene calls are TRBV19 and TRBJ2-5; a weak D match, TRBD2 (5 bases). Germline V gives CDR1 LNHDA, CDR2 SQIVND (reference sequence). The V end was cut by 1 base, the J end by 8 bases, with 8 bases between. The CDR3 is 12 residues long. As DNA, the CDR3 is TGTGCCAGTAGTATAGTCTCGGGAACCCAGTACTTC. Protein: CASSIVSGTQYF.

This clonotype was seen a few times. The V gene is TRBV5-1, the J gene TRBJ1-1, with no clear D. V gave up 0 bases and J gave up 3 bases, with 12 bases separating them. There are 15 residues in the CDR3. Germline CDR1 SGHRS, CDR2 YFSETQ. The CDR3 DNA sequence: TGCGCCAGCAGCTTGGGTGCTATCCGGGACACTGAAGCTTTCTTT. This encodes CASSLGAIRDTEAFF.

This sequence joins TRBV5-1 and TRBJ1-1; 7 bases line up with TRBD1. Losses at the gene ends were 1 base for V and 3 bases for J; bases not matched to a gene: 3. This CDR3 is built from 14 residues. Germline CDR1 reads SGHRS; CDR2 reads YFSETQ. The CDR3 here is CASSLQGGHTEAFF. The CDR3 DNA reads as TGCGCCAGCAGCTTGCAGGGGGGGCACACTGAAGCTTTCTTT.